One and the same sample provided the 24 T cell receptor beta chains below, sequenced in a study of T cell repertoires in cytomegalovirus infection. MiXCR, run by TCRdb on the reads, gives a single entry per CDR3 protein. The sample carries 75,000 to 95,000 distinct CDR3 sequences, about half recorded once. These receptors are not linked to any known antigen. The source was CD8+ T cells from cultured PBMCs, collected from culture after CMV antigen stimulation. The receptors here all came from a human donor in good health (CMV status not recorded). Some clones in this sample may be carry-over from other donors' samples.

Of note for this clonotype: Compared with germline, one end of the junction differs, possibly owing to a read error. This rearrangement joins TRBV7-7 to TRBJ2-5; D may match TRBD1 or TRBD2 (5 bases each). The CDR3 totals 13 residues. Germline loops: CDR1 SSHAT, CDR2 FNYEAQ (reference sequence). The CDR3 here is CASSSRDEETQYF. Written as DNA, the CDR3 is TGTGCTAGCAGCTCCCGGGACGAAGAGACCCAGTACTTC. Based on the CDR3 plus reference TRBV7-7 and TRBJ2-5, the full variable domain is GAGVSQSPRYKVTKRGQDVTLRCDPISSHATLYWYQQALGQGPEFLTYFNYEAQPDKSGLPSDRFSAERPEGSISTLTIQRTEQRDSAMYRCASSSRDEETQYFGPGTRLLVL.

This clonotype was picked up a small number of times. The chain combines TRBV4-2 with TRBJ2-5; the D gene is possibly TRBD2 (5 bases). CDR3 length equals 15 residues. From germline, CDR1 is LGHNA and CDR2 YNFKEQ. The V gene lost 1 base and the J gene lost 2 bases, with 11 bases spanning the gap. CDR3 loop: CASSQAASRQETQYF. The CDR3 DNA reads TGTGCCAGCAGCCAAGCGGCTAGCCGTCAAGAGACCCAGTACTTC.

V gene TRBV12-3 or TRBV12-4 combines with J gene TRBJ1-1; 9 bases map to TRBD1. Trimming cost V 6 bases and J 2 bases; bases outside gene matches: 4. The length of the CDR3 is 14 residues. The CDR3 region has the DNA TGTGCCAGCAGGGAGGGACAGGGTAACACTGAAGCTTTCTTT. It translates to CASREGQGNTEAFF.

This chain uses TRBV7-9 with TRBJ2-1, with 9 bases fitting TRBD2. The CDR3 sequence is 18 residues long. Germline V gene sequence: CDR1 SEHNR, CDR2 FQNEAQ (reference sequence). V was clipped by 6 bases and J by 0 bases; unmatched bases: 12. In DNA, the CDR3 is TGTGCCAGCAGAGACGGGACTAGCACAATTAGCTCCTACAATGAGCAGTTCTTC. It encodes CASRDGTSTISSYNEQFF.

There are a few counts of this clonotype. The rearrangement joins TRBV11-2 to TRBJ2-1; D possibly corresponds to TRBD2 (6 bases). V gave up 5 bases and J gave up 0 bases, with 11 bases separating them. Germline values: CDR1 SGHAT, CDR2 FQNNGV. The CDR3 sequence is 15 residues long. The CDR3 nucleotides are TGTGCCAGCAGCAACCCCGGGGGCTCCTACAATGAGCAGTTCTTC. Protein product: CASSNPGGSYNEQFF.

The rearrangement joins TRBV12-5 to TRBJ1-2, with TRBD1 matching over 7 bases. Germline V gene lookup returns CDR1 LGHNT and CDR2 FRNRAP. The CDR3 is 17 amino acids. The junction had 13 bases not matched to a gene; V was cut back by 5 bases and J by 1 base. The CDR3 region has the DNA TGTGCTAGTGGTCCTGCCGTAGGACAGGAAGATAACTATGGCTACACCTTC. Residues: CASGPAVGQEDNYGYTF.

This clonotype was observed a handful of times. This chain links TRBV7-6 with TRBJ2-2, with D unclear. Trimming removed 5 bases from V and 8 bases from J, with 9 bases in between. There are 12 residues in the CDR3. Germline loops: CDR1 SGHVS, CDR2 FNYEAQ. The CDR3 reads CASSLKAGELFF. CDR3 nucleotide sequence: TGTGCCAGCAGCCTGAAGGCTGGGGAGCTGTTTTTT.

CDR3 coding DNA: TGCGCCAGCAGCCAAGTGGACAGAACCTACGAGCAGTACTTC. Its protein is CASSQVDRTYEQYF. V usage is TRBV4-1 and J usage is TRBJ2-7; D perhaps matches TRBD1 (6 bases). The germline V gene has CDR1 MGHRA and CDR2 YSYEKL. V dropped 1 base and J dropped 2 bases, with 9 bases sitting between them. The CDR3 extends over 14 amino acids.

This clonotype was detected only once. This chain joins TRBV7-9 and TRBJ1-3; no reliable D call. Trimming took 8 bases from V and 2 from J, leaving 13 bases between them. CDR1 SEHNR and CDR2 FQNEAQ come from the germline V gene (reference sequence). The CDR3 covers 14 residues. CDR3 sequence: CASWGASPGNTIYF. CDR3 DNA: TGTGCCAGCTGGGGAGCAAGCCCTGGAAACACCATATATTTT.

This clonotype was seen more than once but under ten times. The V gene is TRBV7-8, the J gene TRBJ2-1; maybe TRBD2 (6 bases). This CDR3 is 16 amino acids long. CDR1 and CDR2 from the germline V gene are SGHVS and FQNEAQ. V lost 1 base to trimming and J lost 7 bases, with 17 bases between them. CDR3 in amino acids: CASSLGGGTKANEQFF. CDR3 DNA: TGTGCCAGCAGCTTAGGGGGCGGGACGAAGGCGAATGAGCAGTTCTTC.

This clonotype was detected only a few times. The chain employs TRBV27 and TRBJ1-2, with TRBD1 matching over 7 bases. The CDR3 has 15 amino acids. The V gene's germline CDR1 is MNHEY and CDR2 SMNVEV (reference sequence). The J segment lost 2 bases and the V segment lost 2 bases, leaving 5 bases of the junction unmatched. CDR3 sequence (DNA): TGTGCCAGCAGTTTAACCCCGACAGGGAACTATGGCTACACCTTC. Translating it yields CASSLTPTGNYGYTF.

With respect to this clonotype: At one end, the junction sequence differs from germline, possibly due to a read error. The chain uses TRBV27 and TRBJ2-5; 10 bases fit TRBD1. Looked up from germline, CDR1 is MNHEY and CDR2 is SMNVEV (reference sequence). The CDR3 consists of 15 residues. CDR3 nucleotides: TGTGCCAGCAGTGGAACCGGGACAGGGGAAGAGGCCCAGTACTTC. This codes for CASSGTGTGEEAQYF.

This sequence joins TRBV7-9 and TRBJ1-2, with D perhaps matching TRBD1 (6 bases). The CDR3 contains 16 residues. Trimming stripped 4 bases from V and 0 bases from J, with 15 bases between. Germline V gene lookup returns CDR1 SEHNR and CDR2 FQNEAQ (reference sequence). This chain's CDR3 is CASSSPPTGANYGYTF. CDR3 sequence (DNA): TGTGCCAGCAGCTCGCCTCCGACAGGCGCTAACTATGGCTACACCTTC.

The V gene is TRBV28, the J gene TRBJ2-7; 9 positions agree with TRBD1. The germline V gene encodes CDR1 MDHEN and CDR2 SYDVKM. The V segment lost 5 bases and the J segment 3 bases; nucleotides outside the gene matches: 8. The CDR3 loop spans 15 amino acids. CDR3 sequence: CASSPGTGLFYEQYF. The DNA for the CDR3 is TGTGCCAGCAGTCCCGGGACAGGGCTTTTCTACGAGCAGTACTTC.

This clonotype has more than one count but fewer than ten. The chain combines TRBV7-9 with TRBJ1-4; D is unclear. The CDR3 is 15 residues long. The germline CDR1 and CDR2 sequences are SEHNR and FQNEAQ (reference sequence). Trimming shortened V by 5 bases and J by 4 bases, and 14 bases separated the two germline ends. CDR3 bases: TGTGCCAGCAGCCCCCCGGGCGGAGATAATGAAAAACTGTTTTTT. The encoded protein is CASSPPGGDNEKLFF.

This sequence joins TRBV12-3 or TRBV12-4 and TRBJ2-7, with D possibly TRBD2 on 6 matching bases. V lost 2 bases and J lost 3, with 8 bases in between. The CDR3 covers 13 residues. CDR3 nucleotide sequence: TGTGCCAGCAGTTTACGGACTAACTACGAGCAGTACTTC. Translation gives CASSLRTNYEQYF.

This chain joins TRBV7-4 and TRBJ2-3, with TRBD1 identical over 7 bases. V shed 3 bases and J 2 bases; nucleotides not matched to a gene: 2. In germline, CDR1 is SGHVT, CDR2 SQSDAQ. The length of the CDR3 is 14 residues. This chain's CDR3 is CASSLGQITDTQYF. As DNA, the CDR3 is TGTGCCAGCAGCTTGGGACAGATCACAGATACGCAGTATTTT.

The chain carries TRBV5-6 and TRBJ1-1, with D possibly TRBD1 on 5 matching bases. V was clipped by 1 base and J by 1 base, with 23 bases between them. The CDR3 runs to 19 residues. Germline CDR1 reads SGHDT; CDR2 reads YYEEEE. Here the CDR3 reads CASSLNEWTFGAQNTEAFF. CDR3 nucleotide sequence: TGTGCCAGCAGCTTGAACGAGTGGACATTCGGGGCTCAGAACACTGAAGCTTTCTTT.

This chain's CDR3 is CAISPDRAIYEQYF. CDR3 nucleotide sequence: TGTGCCATCAGTCCAGACCGGGCAATCTACGAGCAGTACTTC. V and J are TRBV10-3 and TRBJ2-7; D is unclear. Germline V gene lookup returns CDR1 ENHRY and CDR2 SYGVKD. The CDR3 sequence is 14 residues long. V was cut by 5 bases and J by 3 bases, with 14 bases left in between.

The chain combines TRBV11-2 with TRBJ1-5; 9 bases are shared with TRBD1. The CDR3 totals 19 residues. J lost 1 base, V lost 5 bases, and 15 bases had no gene match. Germline V gene data show CDR1 as SGHAT and CDR2 as FQNNGV. In nucleotides, the CDR3 is TGTGCCAGCAGCGAACTGCCGGGACAGGGAGTACCGAGCAATCAGCCCCAGCATTTT. Protein sequence: CASSELPGQGVPSNQPQHF.

The genes are TRBV7-3 and TRBJ1-1; possible D gene TRBD1, 6 bases. The germline gives CDR1 SGHTA, CDR2 FQGTGA. This CDR3 has 14 residues. V was cut by 6 bases and J by 3 bases, with 14 bases left in between. The CDR3 region is CASSPGQYDTEAFF. In DNA, the CDR3 is TGTGCCAGCAGTCCTGGACAGTACGACACTGAAGCTTTCTTT.

The chain is built from TRBV28 and TRBJ2-1, with 10 positions matching TRBD2. J was trimmed by 7 bases and V by 8 bases; bases with no gene match: 17. Germline assignment: CDR1 MDHEN and CDR2 SYDVKM. CDR3 length: 17 amino acids. The CDR3 region has the DNA TGTGCCAGCCGATACCCAATGGAGCGGGAGGGAGTGAATGAGCAGTTCTTC. Translating it yields CASRYPMEREGVNEQFF.

In this sample, this clonotype turned up many times. The V call is TRBV7-8, the J call TRBJ2-7; D gene uncertain. CDR3 length: 14 residues. The V gene lost 5 bases and the J gene lost 5 bases, with 16 bases spanning the gap. CDR1 is SGHVS and CDR2 is FQNEAQ in the germline V gene. The CDR3 sequence is CASSRTNPGDEQYF. Here the CDR3 DNA reads TGTGCCAGCAGCCGGACCAACCCTGGCGACGAGCAGTACTTC.

The chain combines TRBV7-6 with TRBJ1-5, with TRBD1 matching over 10 bases. CDR3 length: 15 residues. Germline CDR1 and CDR2: SGHVS and FNYEAQ. Losses at the gene ends were 5 bases for V and 6 bases for J; bases not matched to a gene: 7. The CDR3 reads CASSPGTGVGQPQHF. The CDR3 nucleotides are TGTGCCAGCAGCCCCGGGACAGGGGTGGGTCAGCCCCAGCATTTT.